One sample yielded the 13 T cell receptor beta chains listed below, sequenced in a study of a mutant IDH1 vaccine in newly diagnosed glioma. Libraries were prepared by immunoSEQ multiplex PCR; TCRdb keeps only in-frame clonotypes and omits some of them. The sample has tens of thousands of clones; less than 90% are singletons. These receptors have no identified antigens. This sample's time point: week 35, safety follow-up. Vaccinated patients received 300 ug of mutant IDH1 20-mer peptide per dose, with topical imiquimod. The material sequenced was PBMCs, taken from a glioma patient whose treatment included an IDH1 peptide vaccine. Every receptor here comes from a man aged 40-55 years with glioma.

This chain's CDR3 is CASTPLGNSNQPQHF. The CDR3 DNA follows: TGTGCCAGTACCCCATTAGGGAATAGCAATCAGCCCCAGCATTTT. The rearrangement joins TRBV19 to TRBJ1-5; D call uncertain. This CDR3 is 15 amino acids long. Germline assignment: CDR1 LNHDA and CDR2 SQIVND (reference sequence). The V end was cut by 7 bases, the J end by 0 bases, with 13 bases between.

The CDR3 sequence: CASTPRGQGGSYEQYF. The CDR3 region has the DNA TGTGCCAGCACCCCTAGGGGACAGGGGGGCTCCTACGAGCAGTACTTC. The genes are TRBV27 and TRBJ2-7, with 11 bases matching TRBD1. This CDR3 has 16 amino acids. Trimming at V came to 7 bases and at J to 0 bases, leaving 8 bases not matched to a gene. Germline-derived CDR1 and CDR2 are MNHEY and SMNVEV (reference sequence).

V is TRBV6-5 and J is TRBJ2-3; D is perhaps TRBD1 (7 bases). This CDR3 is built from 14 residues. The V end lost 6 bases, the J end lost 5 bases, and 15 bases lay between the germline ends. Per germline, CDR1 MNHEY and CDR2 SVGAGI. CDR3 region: CASRTQGGGDTQYF. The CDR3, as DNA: TGTGCCAGCAGAACCCAGGGGGGAGGAGATACGCAGTATTTT.

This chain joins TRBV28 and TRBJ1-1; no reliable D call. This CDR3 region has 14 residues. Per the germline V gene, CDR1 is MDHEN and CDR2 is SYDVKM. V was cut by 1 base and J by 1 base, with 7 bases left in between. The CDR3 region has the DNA TGTGCCAGCAGTTTATTCGCAGGGAACACTGAAGCTTTCTTT. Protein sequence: CASSLFAGNTEAFF.

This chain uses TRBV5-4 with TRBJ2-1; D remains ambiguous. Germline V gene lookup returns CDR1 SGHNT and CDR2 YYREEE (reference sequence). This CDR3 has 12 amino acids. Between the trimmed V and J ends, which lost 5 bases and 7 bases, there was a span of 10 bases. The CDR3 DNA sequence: TGTGCCAGCAGATCTCTAGTAAATGAGCAGTTCTTC. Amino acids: CASRSLVNEQFF.

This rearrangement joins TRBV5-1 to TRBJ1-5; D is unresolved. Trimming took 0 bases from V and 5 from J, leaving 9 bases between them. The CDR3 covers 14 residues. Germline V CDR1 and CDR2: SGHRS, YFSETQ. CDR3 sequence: CASSLGESDQPQHF. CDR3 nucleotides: TGCGCCAGCAGCTTGGGGGAGTCCGATCAGCCCCAGCATTTT.

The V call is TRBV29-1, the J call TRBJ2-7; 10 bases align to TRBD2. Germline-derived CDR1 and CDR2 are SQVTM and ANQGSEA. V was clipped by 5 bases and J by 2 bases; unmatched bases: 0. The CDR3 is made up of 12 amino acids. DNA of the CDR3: TGCAGCGTTACTAGCGGGACCTACGAGCAGTACTTC. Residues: CSVTSGTYEQYF.

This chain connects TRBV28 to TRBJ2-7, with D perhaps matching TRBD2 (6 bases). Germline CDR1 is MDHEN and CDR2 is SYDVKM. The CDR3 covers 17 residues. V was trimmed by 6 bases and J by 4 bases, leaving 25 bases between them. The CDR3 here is CASRDFPAQGGRYEQYF. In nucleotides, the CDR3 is TGTGCCAGCAGAGATTTTCCCGCGCAGGGAGGCAGGTACGAGCAGTACTTC.

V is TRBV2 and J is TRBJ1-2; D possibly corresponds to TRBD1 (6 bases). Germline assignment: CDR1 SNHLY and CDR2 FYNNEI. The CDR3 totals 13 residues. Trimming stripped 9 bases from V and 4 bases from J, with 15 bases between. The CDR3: CARETGLSYGYTF. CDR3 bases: TGTGCCAGAGAGACAGGTTTATCCTATGGCTACACCTTC. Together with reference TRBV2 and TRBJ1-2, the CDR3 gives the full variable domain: EPEVTQTPSHQVTQMGQEVILRCVPISNHLYFYWYRQILGQKVEFLVSFYNNEISEKSEIFDDQFSVERPDGSNFTLKIRSTKLEDSAMYFCARETGLSYGYTFGSGTRLTVV.

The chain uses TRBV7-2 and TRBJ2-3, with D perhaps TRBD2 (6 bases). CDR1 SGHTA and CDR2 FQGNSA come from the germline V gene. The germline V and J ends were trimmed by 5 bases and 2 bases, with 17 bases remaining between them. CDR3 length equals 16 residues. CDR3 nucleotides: TGTGCCAGCAGCCAGGAGGGGCGCCTACCCACAGATACGCAGTATTTT. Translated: CASSQEGRLPTDTQYF.

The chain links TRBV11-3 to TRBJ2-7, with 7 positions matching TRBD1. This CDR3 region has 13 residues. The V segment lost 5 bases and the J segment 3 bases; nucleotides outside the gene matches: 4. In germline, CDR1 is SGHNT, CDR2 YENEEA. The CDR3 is CASSKGQSYEQYF. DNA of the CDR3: TGTGCCAGCAGCAAGGGACAGAGCTACGAGCAGTACTTC.

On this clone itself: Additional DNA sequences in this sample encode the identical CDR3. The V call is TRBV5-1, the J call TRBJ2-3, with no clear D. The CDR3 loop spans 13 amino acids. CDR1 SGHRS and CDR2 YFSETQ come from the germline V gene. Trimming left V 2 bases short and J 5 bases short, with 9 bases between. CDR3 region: CASSFPGEDTQYF. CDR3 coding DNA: TGCGCCAGCAGCTTCCCTGGGGAAGATACGCAGTATTTT.

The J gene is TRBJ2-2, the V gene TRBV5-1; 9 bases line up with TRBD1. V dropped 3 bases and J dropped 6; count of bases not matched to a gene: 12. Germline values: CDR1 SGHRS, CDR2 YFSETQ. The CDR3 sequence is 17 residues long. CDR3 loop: CASSYLTGTGIPGELFF. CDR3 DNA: TGCGCCAGCAGCTACTTAACCGGGACAGGGATACCCGGGGAGCTGTTTTTT.